This T cell receptor (beta chain) is from a study of CD8 T cells in Susac syndrome (dated by TCRdb to about 2019). Study-level background: Of the Susac syndrome patients who were sequenced, about 6 had clinically active disease and roughly eight were in clinical remission. At blood withdrawal, Susac syndrome patients were therapy-naive, treated with corticosteroids (with IVIg additionally given to some), or treated with IVIg alone. Repertoire sequencing was used to test whether CD8+ T cell activation and differentiation in Susac syndrome was antigen driven. Broad study findings and their caveats: The CD4+ T cell repertoire of patients with Susac syndrome showed no detectable clonal expansion. The number of individuals in the TCR sequencing and HLA analysis was recognized as being relatively small.

Only one count was recorded for this clonotype. No antigen is known for it. No per-base quality is available; no much larger clone lies one base away. Evidence from one read is weak. Peripheral blood CD8+ and CD4+ T cells from healthy donors, Susac syndrome patients and multiple sclerosis patients were profiled by high-throughput TCR beta sequencing. Recently defined diagnostic criteria for definite or probable disease were met by the Susac syndrome patients. CD8+ TEMRA cells were enriched by FACS, while bulk CD8+ and CD4+ T cells were purified by magnetic negative isolation. Blood was drawn into EDTA tubes, processed within 24 hours, and PBMCs were isolated by density gradient centrifugation. PBMCs destined for TCR sequencing were cryopreserved in liquid nitrogen and later thawed in a 37 °C water bath. The sorted or isolated CD4+, CD8+ and CD8+ TEMRA cells reached a purity of at least 90%. RNA was extracted with the RNeasy kit and about 0.5 to 1 ug was reverse transcribed using random hexamers. The immunoSEQ multiplex PCR assay, covering 54 Vbeta and 13 Jbeta segments, was used to amplify TCR beta CDR3 regions. PCR amplification bias was corrected using a synthetic template baseline for primer optimization and computational correction. The source study handled its data this way. Reads were annotated to V, D and J genes per IMGT and analyzed with immunoSEQ Analyzer, keeping only productive sequences. Clonality was computed as one minus Shannon entropy normalized by log2 of the number of productive unique sequences. For each patient and control, public and private clones were evaluated within the 100 most prevalent clones. Clones were defined as Susac-specific when absent from the healthy and MS cohorts, from some 1,100 published viral clones and from other ImmuneACCESS disease sequences. TCRdb reprocessed the public reads (quality trimming at Q25 with fastp, clone calling with MiXCR) and kept in-frame beta chains. Under each unique CDR3 protein, matching rows form one entry showing the most common genes and DNA. These V and J calls derive from TCRdb rather than the authors' analysis. This sample holds about 190,000 distinct CDR3 sequences; 91% were observed only once. The ten largest clonotypes hold around 0.085% of the sample.

CDR1 MNHEY and CDR2 SVGAGI are derived from the germline V gene. V gives up 4 bases and J gives up 8 bases, and the segment between their germline ends measures 12 bases. Inclusive of the bounding cysteine and phenylalanine, the CDR3 is 13 residues long. Just the 39-base CDR3 DNA is kept, in frame starting at base 1. Recombination joined TRBV6-5 with TRBJ2-1, with TRBD1 perhaps the D gene, on 6 matching bases. Sequencing was done on a sample of CD4+ T cells from PBMCs. This TCR came from a human donor with Susac syndrome. The CDR3 is CASSWPGADEQFF. DNA sequence: TGTGCCAGCAGTTGGCCAGGGGCCGATGAGCAGTTCTTC.